Listed below are T cell receptor beta chains from one sample, sequenced in a study of OX40 agonist ivuxolimab in advanced cancers. Sequenced by immunoSEQ multiplex PCR; TCRdb stores in-frame clones only, minus some. The repertoire includes tens of thousands of clones, about 90% of them detected once, and around 4% sits in the top ten. This material consisted of CD4+ or CD8+ T cells sorted from blood, taken in a trial of the OX40 agonist ivuxolimab. The source is an adult with an advanced solid tumor such as melanoma, head and neck, liver or kidney cancer. Each CDR3 is given with its conserved first and last residue. The order of the fields is V gene, D gene, J gene, clone size, CDR3 protein, CDR3 DNA. D genes are given only for firm matches. A clone size is listed for some rows: how often the clone was seen (once, few, many), or a class if it is expanded.

v_call: TRBV19; d_call: TRBD2; j_call: TRBJ2-3; clone_size: -; cdr3_aa: CASSSTAGGPDTQYF; cdr3_nt: TGTGCCAGTAGTTCCACAGCGGGGGGCCCAGATACGCAGTATTTT
v_call: TRBV9; d_call: TRBD2; j_call: TRBJ2-5; clone_size: -; cdr3_aa: CASSVAAGDETQYF; cdr3_nt: TGTGCCAGCAGCGTAGCAGCGGGGGATGAGACCCAGTACTTC
v_call: TRBV27; d_call: -; j_call: TRBJ2-7; clone_size: -; cdr3_aa: CASSDDTSLYEQYF; cdr3_nt: TGTGCCAGCAGTGACGACACCTCTCTCTACGAGCAGTACTTC
v_call: TRBV19; d_call: -; j_call: TRBJ2-7; clone_size: -; cdr3_aa: CASSIQTSWEQYF; cdr3_nt: TGTGCCAGTAGTATCCAGACCAGTTGGGAGCAGTACTTC
v_call: TRBV4-2; d_call: -; j_call: TRBJ1-3; clone_size: -; cdr3_aa: CASSQDRGRGNTIYF; cdr3_nt: TGTGCCAGCAGCCAAGACAGGGGTAGGGGAAACACCATATATTTT
v_call: TRBV19; d_call: -; j_call: TRBJ1-5; clone_size: once; cdr3_aa: CASSWGVYSNQPQHF; cdr3_nt: TGTGCCAGTAGTTGGGGAGTGTATAGCAATCAGCCCCAGCATTTT
v_call: TRBV7-2; d_call: -; j_call: TRBJ1-5; clone_size: once; cdr3_aa: CASSFGFPNQPQHF; cdr3_nt: TGTGCCAGCAGCTTCGGCTTTCCGAATCAGCCCCAGCATTTT
v_call: TRBV7-3; d_call: TRBD2; j_call: TRBJ2-1; clone_size: -; cdr3_aa: CASSLTGSGSRYNEQFF; cdr3_nt: TGTGCCAGCAGCTTAACGGGGAGCGGGAGTCGGTACAATGAGCAGTTCTTC
v_call: TRBV10-1; d_call: -; j_call: TRBJ1-1; clone_size: -; cdr3_aa: CASSEWGKTEAFF; cdr3_nt: TGCGCCAGCAGTGAGTGGGGGAAAACTGAAGCTTTCTTT
v_call: TRBV27; d_call: TRBD1; j_call: TRBJ2-5; clone_size: -; cdr3_aa: CASSRSGGQETQYF; cdr3_nt: TGTGCCAGCAGTCGATCAGGGGGACAAGAGACCCAGTACTTC
v_call: TRBV28; d_call: -; j_call: TRBJ2-7; clone_size: -; cdr3_aa: CASSLRGRVSYEQYF; cdr3_nt: TGTGCCAGCAGTTTGCGGGGGCGGGTCTCCTACGAGCAGTACTTC
v_call: TRBV5-1; d_call: -; j_call: TRBJ1-1; clone_size: -; cdr3_aa: CASSLLGNGGTEAFF; cdr3_nt: TGCGCCAGCAGCTTGTTAGGGAACGGGGGCACTGAAGCTTTCTTT
v_call: TRBV10-3; d_call: -; j_call: TRBJ1-1; clone_size: -; cdr3_aa: CAISESSADMNTEAFF; cdr3_nt: TGTGCCATCAGTGAGTCGTCGGCAGACATGAACACTGAAGCTTTCTTT
v_call: TRBV27; d_call: -; j_call: TRBJ2-4; clone_size: -; cdr3_aa: CASSLEGAGNIQYF; cdr3_nt: TGTGCCAGCAGTTTGGAGGGGGCAGGTAACATTCAGTACTTC
v_call: TRBV9; d_call: TRBD2; j_call: TRBJ2-1; clone_size: -; cdr3_aa: CASSVGGRDYNEQFF; cdr3_nt: TGTGCCAGCAGCGTGGGCGGGAGGGACTACAATGAGCAGTTCTTC
v_call: TRBV29-1; d_call: TRBD2; j_call: TRBJ2-1; clone_size: -; cdr3_aa: CSVHHTGTSGNRPYNEQFF; cdr3_nt: TGCAGCGTTCACCATACCGGGACTAGCGGGAACAGACCCTACAATGAGCAGTTCTTC
v_call: TRBV13; d_call: -; j_call: TRBJ1-2; clone_size: -; cdr3_aa: CASSLGGGVRVGYTF; cdr3_nt: TGTGCCAGCAGCTTAGGGGGAGGGGTGCGGGTCGGCTACACCTTC
v_call: TRBV7-6; d_call: -; j_call: TRBJ1-4; clone_size: -; cdr3_aa: CASSLTNEKLFF; cdr3_nt: TGTGCCAGCAGCTTAACTAATGAAAAACTGTTTTTT
v_call: TRBV5-6; d_call: -; j_call: TRBJ1-1; clone_size: -; cdr3_aa: CASKVLFMNTEAFF; cdr3_nt: TGTGCCAGCAAAGTTCTATTTATGAACACTGAAGCTTTCTTT
v_call: TRBV20-1; d_call: -; j_call: TRBJ2-7; clone_size: -; cdr3_aa: CSARVGPVEYF; cdr3_nt: TGCAGTGCTAGAGTTGGGCCGGTGGAGTACTTC
v_call: TRBV5-1; d_call: -; j_call: TRBJ2-3; clone_size: once; cdr3_aa: CASSLGVVTDTQYF; cdr3_nt: TGCGCCAGCAGCTTGGGCGTCGTCACAGATACGCAGTATTTT
v_call: TRBV19; d_call: -; j_call: TRBJ2-1; clone_size: -; cdr3_aa: CASSIWAVHYNEQFF; cdr3_nt: TGTGCCAGTAGTATCTGGGCAGTTCACTACAATGAGCAGTTCTTC